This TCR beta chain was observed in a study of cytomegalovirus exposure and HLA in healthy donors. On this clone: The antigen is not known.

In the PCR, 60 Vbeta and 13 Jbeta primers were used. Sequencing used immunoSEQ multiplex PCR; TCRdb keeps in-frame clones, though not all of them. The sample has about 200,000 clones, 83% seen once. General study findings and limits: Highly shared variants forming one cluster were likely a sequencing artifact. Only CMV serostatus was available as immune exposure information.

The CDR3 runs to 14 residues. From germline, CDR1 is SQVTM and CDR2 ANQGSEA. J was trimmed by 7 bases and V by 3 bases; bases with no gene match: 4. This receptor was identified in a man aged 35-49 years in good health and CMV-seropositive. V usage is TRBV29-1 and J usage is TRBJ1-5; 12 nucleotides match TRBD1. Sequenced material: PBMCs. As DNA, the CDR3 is TGCAGCGTTGAGGGGACAGGGGGCGGGCAGCCCCAGCATTTT. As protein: CSVEGTGGGQPQHF.